This TCR beta chain came from a study of regulatory dendritic cells for organ transplantation. General study results and limits: The authors noted considerable between-person heterogeneity in alloreactive memory CD8+ cells. Mature dendritic cells appeared to drive more memory CD8+ clonal expansion than regulatory ones.

Trimming left V 4 bases short and J 9 bases short, with 14 bases between. The CDR3 is 12 amino acids. CDR1 is SGHNT and CDR2 is YYREEE in the germline V gene (reference sequence). TCRdb keeps only in-frame clones here, not all; method: immunoSEQ multiplex PCR. The sample contains under 45,000 clones, about 89% of which appear only once. Concerning this clone: What it binds is not known.

The specimen sequenced was naive CD4+ T cells from blood. Subset meaning: CD45RA+ naive T cells. The chain joins TRBV5-4 to TRBJ2-7, with D perhaps TRBD1 or TRBD2 (6 bases each). The sequence derives from a human donor in good health. This CDR3 is CASSQYEGGQYF. CDR3 in DNA: TGTGCCAGCAGCCAGTACGAGGGGGGGCAGTACTTC.